The TCR beta chain under discussion was sequenced for a study of CD8 T cells in ankylosing spondylitis (TCRdb year 2017). About the full investigation: T cell receptor beta repertoires were profiled in healthy donors and ankylosing spondylitis patients so that disease-linked TCR variants could be found. The full study cohort was made up of about 25 ankylosing spondylitis patients and 108 healthy donors. Peripheral blood was sampled, and synovial fluid was also collected from ankylosing spondylitis patients. The paper's findings and limits, for the study overall: According to the report, matched synovial fluid samples from ankylosing spondylitis patients were significantly enriched for the disease-linked clones. Some of the motif variants had been reported before in the synovial fluid and blood of reactive arthritis patients, a finding that suggests common disease-initiation mechanisms. A TCR beta motif of about 8 highly homologous amino acid variants appeared characteristic of blood from ankylosing spondylitis patients. The disease-linked clones had a CD8+ phenotype and were found at relatively low frequencies in peripheral blood.

The CDR3, cysteine through phenylalanine, is 15 amino acids long. The entry retains the CDR3 DNA only, 45 bases that are in frame from base 1. As encoded in the germline V gene (reference sequence), CDR1 is DFQATT while CDR2 is SNEGSKA. Trimming takes 0 bases off V and 9 bases off J; junction bases not matched to a gene: 3. Remarks on this clonotype: Its antigen remains unidentified. One base away there is no much larger clone; base qualities are not given.

Sequencing relied on an Illumina HiSeq 2500. Quantitative 5'-RACE with molecular barcodes was used to prepare TCR beta libraries. From the authors' description of their analysis: Disease-linked TCR variants were identified with a new computational method built on a probabilistic model of VDJ rearrangement. TCRdb reprocessed the public reads (quality trimming at Q25 with fastp, clone calling with MiXCR) and kept in-frame beta chains. All rows with the same CDR3 protein become a single entry with the most common DNA and genes. The V and J calls and clone size are TCRdb's, not the authors'. This sample gives 150,000 to 200,000 distinct CDR3 sequences in total; 11% of them show up just once. The ten largest clones capture 29% of the sample.

The sequence is built from TRBV20-1 and TRBJ2-1; 15 bases in the middle match TRBD2. The sample was blood, either unsorted or a sorted T cell fraction (not recorded which). This receptor was taken from a male donor with ankylosing spondylitis or in good health (not recorded which). This receptor carries the CDR3 CSARDGTSGRTEQFF. The DNA is TGCAGTGCTAGAGATGGGACTAGCGGGAGGACTGAGCAGTTCTTC.